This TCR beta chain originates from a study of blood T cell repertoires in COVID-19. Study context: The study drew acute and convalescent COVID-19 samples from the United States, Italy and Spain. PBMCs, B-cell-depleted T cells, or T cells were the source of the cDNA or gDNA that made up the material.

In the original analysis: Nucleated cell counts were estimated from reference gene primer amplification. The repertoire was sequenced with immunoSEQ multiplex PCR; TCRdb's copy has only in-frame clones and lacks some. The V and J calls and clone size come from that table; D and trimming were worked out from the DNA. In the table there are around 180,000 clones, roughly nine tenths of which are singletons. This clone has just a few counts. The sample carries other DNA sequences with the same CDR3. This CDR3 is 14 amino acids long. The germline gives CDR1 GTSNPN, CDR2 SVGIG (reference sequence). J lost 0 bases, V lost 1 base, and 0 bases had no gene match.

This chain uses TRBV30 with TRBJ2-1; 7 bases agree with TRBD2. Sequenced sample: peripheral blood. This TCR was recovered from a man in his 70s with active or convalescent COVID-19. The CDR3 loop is CAWSGTSSYNEQFF. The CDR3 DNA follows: TGTGCCTGGAGTGGGACTAGCTCCTACAATGAGCAGTTCTTC.